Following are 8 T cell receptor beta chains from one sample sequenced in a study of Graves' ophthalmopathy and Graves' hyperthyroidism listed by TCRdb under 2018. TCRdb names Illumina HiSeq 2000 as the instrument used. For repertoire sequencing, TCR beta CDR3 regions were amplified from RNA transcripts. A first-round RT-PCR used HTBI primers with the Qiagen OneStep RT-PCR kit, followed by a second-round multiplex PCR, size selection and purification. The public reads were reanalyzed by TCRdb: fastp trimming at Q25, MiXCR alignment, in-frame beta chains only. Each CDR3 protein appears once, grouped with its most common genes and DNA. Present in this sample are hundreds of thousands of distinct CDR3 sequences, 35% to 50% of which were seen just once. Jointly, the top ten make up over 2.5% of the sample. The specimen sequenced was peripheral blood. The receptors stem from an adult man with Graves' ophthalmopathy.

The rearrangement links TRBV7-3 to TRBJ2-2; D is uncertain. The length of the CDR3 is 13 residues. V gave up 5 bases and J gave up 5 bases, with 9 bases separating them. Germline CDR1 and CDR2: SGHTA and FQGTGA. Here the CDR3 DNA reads TGTGCCAGCAGCCAAAGAGAAACCGGGGAGCTGTTTTTT. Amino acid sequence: CASSQRETGELFF.

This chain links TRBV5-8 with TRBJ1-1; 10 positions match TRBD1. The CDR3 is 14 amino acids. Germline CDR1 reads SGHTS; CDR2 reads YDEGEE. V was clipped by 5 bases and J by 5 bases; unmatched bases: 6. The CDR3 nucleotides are TGTGCCAGCAGGGACGGACAGGGGGTGACTGAAGCTTTCTTT. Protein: CASRDGQGVTEAFF.

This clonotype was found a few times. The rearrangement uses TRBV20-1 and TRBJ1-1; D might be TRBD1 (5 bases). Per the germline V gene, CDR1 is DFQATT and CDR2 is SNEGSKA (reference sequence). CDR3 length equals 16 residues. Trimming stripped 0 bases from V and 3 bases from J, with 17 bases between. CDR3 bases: TGCAGTGCTAGAGATCCCCAGGGAGGGGTTGACACTGAAGCTTTCTTT. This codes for CSARDPQGGVDTEAFF.

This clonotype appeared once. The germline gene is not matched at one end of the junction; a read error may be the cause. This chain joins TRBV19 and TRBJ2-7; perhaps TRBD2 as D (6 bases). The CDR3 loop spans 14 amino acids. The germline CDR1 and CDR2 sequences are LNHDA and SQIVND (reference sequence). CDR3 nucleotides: TGTGCCAGTAGTATGGGAGGCGGCTCCTACGAGCAGCACTTC. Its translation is CASSMGGGSYEQHF. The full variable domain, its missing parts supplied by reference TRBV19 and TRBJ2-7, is DGGITQSPKYLFRKEGQNVTLSCEQNLNHDAMYWYRQDPGQGLRLIYYSQIVNDFQKGDIAEGYSVSREKKESFPLTVTSAQKNPTAFYLCASSMGGGSYEQHFGPGTRLTVT.

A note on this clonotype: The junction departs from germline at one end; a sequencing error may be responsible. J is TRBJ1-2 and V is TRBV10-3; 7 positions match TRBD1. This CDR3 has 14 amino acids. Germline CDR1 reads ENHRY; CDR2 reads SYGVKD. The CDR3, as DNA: TGTGCCAGCAGTTACGAGGGGGCCGTCGATGGCTACACCTTC. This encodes CASSYEGAVDGYTF.

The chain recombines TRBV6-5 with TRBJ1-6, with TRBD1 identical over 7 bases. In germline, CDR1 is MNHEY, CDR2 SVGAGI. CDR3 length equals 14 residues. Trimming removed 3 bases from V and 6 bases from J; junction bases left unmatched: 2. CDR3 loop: CASSYQGVNSPLHF. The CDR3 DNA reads TGTGCCAGCAGTTATCAGGGGGTTAATTCACCCCTCCACTTT.

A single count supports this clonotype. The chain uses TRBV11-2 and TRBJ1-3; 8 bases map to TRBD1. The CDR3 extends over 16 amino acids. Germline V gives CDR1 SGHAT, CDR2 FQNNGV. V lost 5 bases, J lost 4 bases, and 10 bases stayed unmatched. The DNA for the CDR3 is TGTGCCAGCAGCCCGGCCGGGACAGGCCCAGGAAACACCATATATTTT. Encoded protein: CASSPAGTGPGNTIYF.

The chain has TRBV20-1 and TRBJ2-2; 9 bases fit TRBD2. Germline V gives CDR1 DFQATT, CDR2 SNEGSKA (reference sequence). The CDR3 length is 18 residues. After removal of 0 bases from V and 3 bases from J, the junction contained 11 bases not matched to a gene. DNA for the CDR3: TGCAGTGCTAGAGATAGAGACGGGGAGCGGGAGGACACCGGGGAGCTGTTTTTT. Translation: CSARDRDGEREDTGELFF.